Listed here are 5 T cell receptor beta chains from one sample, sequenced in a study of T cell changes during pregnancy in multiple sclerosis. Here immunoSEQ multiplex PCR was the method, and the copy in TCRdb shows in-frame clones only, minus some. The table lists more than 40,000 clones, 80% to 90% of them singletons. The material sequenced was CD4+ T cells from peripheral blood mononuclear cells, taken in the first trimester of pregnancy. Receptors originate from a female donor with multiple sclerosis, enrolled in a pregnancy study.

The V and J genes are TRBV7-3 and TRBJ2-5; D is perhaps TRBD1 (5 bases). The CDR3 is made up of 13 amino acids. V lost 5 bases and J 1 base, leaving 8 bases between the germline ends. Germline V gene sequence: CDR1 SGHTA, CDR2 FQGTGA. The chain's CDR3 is CASSRGAQETQYF. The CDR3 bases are TGTGCCAGCAGCCGTGGGGCCCAAGAGACCCAGTACTTC.

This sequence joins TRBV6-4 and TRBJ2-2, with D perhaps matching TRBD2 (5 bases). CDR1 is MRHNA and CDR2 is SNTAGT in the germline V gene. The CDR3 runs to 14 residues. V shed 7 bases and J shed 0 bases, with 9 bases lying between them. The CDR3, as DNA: TGTGCCAGCAAAAGACTATCGAACACCGGGGAGCTGTTTTTT. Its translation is CASKRLSNTGELFF.

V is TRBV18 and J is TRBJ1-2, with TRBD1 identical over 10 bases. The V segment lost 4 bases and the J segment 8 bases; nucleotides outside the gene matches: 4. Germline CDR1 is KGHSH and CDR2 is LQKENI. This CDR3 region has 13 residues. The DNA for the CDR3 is TGTGCCAGCTCACAAAGGACAGGGGGAGGCTACACCTTC. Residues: CASSQRTGGGYTF.

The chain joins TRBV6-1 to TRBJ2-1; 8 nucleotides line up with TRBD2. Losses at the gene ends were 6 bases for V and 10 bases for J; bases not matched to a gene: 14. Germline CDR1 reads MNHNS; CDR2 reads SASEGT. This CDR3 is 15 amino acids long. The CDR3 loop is CASSAVGSGSQEQFF. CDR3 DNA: TGTGCCAGCAGCGCCGTTGGCAGCGGGAGTCAGGAGCAGTTCTTC.

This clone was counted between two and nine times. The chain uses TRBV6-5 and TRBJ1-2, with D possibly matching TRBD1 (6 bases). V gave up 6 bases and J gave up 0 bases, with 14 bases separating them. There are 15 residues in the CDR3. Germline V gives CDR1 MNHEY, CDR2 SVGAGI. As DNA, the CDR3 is TGTGCCAGCAGCTTCACAGGGAACGCTAACTATGGCTACACCTTC. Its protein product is CASSFTGNANYGYTF.